This TCR beta chain was identified during a study of post-analysis software for immune sequencing data. About the study: Patients with relapsing-remitting, secondary progressive and progressive-relapsing multiple sclerosis courses were all represented.

Details on this clonotype: What it recognizes is unknown.

General observations from the study: Controls significantly exceeded multiple sclerosis patients in normalized Chao1 diversity. The study found TRBV5-6, TRBV5-1 and TRBV20-1 among five TRBV segments more frequent in patients than controls.

The germline CDR1 and CDR2 sequences are SGHRS and YFSETQ. V was clipped by 2 bases and J by 14 bases; unmatched bases: 11. This CDR3 spans 14 amino acids. cDNA libraries for TCR beta contained unique molecular identifiers. TCRdb re-derived calls from the PCR reads in MiXCR, one entry per CDR3 protein. The table includes roughly 650,000 distinct CDR3 sequences, about 60% detected once. The chain recombines TRBV5-1 with TRBJ2-1; 9 bases match TRBD1. The TCR was taken from a girl aged 2 to 9 with multiple sclerosis. The sequenced sample consisted of blood. The CDR3 DNA follows: TGCGCCAGCAGCTTAGGACAGGGGACATCCGGGAAGTTCTTC. It is translated as CASSLGQGTSGKFF. The whole variable domain, remainder taken from reference TRBV5-1 and TRBJ2-1, is KAGVTQTPRYLIKTRGQQVTLSCSPISGHRSVSWYQQTPGQGLQFLFEYFSETQRNKGNFPGRFSGRQFSNSRSEMNVSTLELGDSALYLCASSLGQGTSGKFFGPGTRLTVL.